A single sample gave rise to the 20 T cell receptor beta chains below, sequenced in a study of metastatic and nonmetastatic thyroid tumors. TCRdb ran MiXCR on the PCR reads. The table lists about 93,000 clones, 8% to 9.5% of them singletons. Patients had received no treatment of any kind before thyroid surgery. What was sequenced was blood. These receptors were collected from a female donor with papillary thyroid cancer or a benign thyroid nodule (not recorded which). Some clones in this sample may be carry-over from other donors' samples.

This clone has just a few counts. The CDR3 coding sequence is TGTGCCAGCAGTGAAGGGACGATCGCTCGGGGGACCCAGTACTTC. It translates to CASSEGTIARGTQYF. This chain links TRBV2 with TRBJ2-5; a possible D gene is TRBD2 (5 bases). Trimming removed 1 base from V and 7 bases from J, with 16 bases in between. Germline-derived CDR1 and CDR2 are SNHLY and FYNNEI. CDR3 size: 15 residues. Supplemented by reference TRBV2 and TRBJ2-5, the full variable domain reads EPEVTQTPSHQVTQMGQEVILRCVPISNHLYFYWYRQILGQKVEFLVSFYNNEISEKSEIFDDQFSVERPDGSNFTLKIRSTKLEDSAMYFCASSEGTIARGTQYFGPGTRLLVL.

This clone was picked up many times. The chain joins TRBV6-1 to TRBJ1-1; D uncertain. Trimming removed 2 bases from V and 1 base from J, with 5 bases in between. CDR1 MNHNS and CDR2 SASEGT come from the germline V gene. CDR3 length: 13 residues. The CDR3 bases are TGTGCCAGCAGTGAACAACAGAACACTGAAGCTTTCTTT. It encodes CASSEQQNTEAFF.

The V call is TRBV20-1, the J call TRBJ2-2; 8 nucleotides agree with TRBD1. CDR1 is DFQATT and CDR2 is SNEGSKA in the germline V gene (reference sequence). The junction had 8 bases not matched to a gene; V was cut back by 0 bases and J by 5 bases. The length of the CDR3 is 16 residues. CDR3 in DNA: TGCAGTGCTAGAGATCGCGAGACAGGGGATACCGGGGAGCTGTTTTTT. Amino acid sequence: CSARDRETGDTGELFF.

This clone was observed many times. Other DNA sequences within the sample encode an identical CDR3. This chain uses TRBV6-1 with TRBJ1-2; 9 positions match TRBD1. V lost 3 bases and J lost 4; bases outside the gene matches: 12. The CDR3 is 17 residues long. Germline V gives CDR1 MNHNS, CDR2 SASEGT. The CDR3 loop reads CASSDGRTGAHGYGYTF. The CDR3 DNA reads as TGTGCCAGCAGTGACGGTCGGACAGGGGCTCATGGCTATGGCTACACCTTC.

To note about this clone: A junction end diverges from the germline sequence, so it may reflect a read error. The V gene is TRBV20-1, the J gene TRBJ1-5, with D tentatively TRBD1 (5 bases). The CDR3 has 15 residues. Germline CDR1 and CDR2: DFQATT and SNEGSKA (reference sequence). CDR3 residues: CSAREGGAGNQLQHF. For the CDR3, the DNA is TGCAGTGCTAGAGAGGGGGGAGCCGGCAATCAGCTCCAGCATTTT.

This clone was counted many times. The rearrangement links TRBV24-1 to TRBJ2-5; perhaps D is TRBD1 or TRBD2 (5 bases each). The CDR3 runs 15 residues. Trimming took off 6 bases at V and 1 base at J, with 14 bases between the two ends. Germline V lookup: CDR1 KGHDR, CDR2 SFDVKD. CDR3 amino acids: CATSMAGDLQETQYF. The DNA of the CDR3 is TGTGCCACCAGTATGGCCGGGGACCTCCAAGAGACCCAGTACTTC.

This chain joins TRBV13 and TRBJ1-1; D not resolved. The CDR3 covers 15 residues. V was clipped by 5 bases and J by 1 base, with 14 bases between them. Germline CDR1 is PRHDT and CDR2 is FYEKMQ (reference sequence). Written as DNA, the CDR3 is TGTGCCAGCAGCATCCTGGCGGGCCCGAACACTGAAGCTTTCTTT. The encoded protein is CASSILAGPNTEAFF.

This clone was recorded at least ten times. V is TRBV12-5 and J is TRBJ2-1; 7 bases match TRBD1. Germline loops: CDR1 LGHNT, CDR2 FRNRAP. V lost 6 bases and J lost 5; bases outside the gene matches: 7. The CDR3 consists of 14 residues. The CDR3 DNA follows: TGTGCTAGTGGCGCCGGGACAGACAACAATGAGCAGTTCTTC. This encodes CASGAGTDNNEQFF.

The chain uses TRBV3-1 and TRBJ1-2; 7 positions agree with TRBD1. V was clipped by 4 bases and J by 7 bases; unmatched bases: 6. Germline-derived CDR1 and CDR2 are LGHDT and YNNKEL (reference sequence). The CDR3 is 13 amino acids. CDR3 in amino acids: CASSLPGGGGYTF. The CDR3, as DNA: TGTGCCAGCAGCCTCCCAGGGGGGGGTGGCTACACCTTC. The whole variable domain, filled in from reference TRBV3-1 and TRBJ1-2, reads DTAVSQTPKYLVTQMGNDKSIKCEQNLGHDTMYWYKQDSKKFLKIMFSYNNKELIINETVPNRFSPKSPDKAHLNLHINSLELGDSAVYFCASSLPGGGGYTFGSGTRLTVV.

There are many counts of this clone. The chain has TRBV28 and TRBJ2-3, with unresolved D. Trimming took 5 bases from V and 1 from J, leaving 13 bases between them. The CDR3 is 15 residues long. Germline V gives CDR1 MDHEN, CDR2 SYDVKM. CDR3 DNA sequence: TGTGCCAGCAGTCCGATTCATCAGGGCACAGATACGCAGTATTTT. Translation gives CASSPIHQGTDTQYF.

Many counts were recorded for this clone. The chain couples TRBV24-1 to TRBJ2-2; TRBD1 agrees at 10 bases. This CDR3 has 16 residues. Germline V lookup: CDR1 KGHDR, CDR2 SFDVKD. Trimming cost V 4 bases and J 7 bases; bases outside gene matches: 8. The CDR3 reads CATSDYGTGEGGELFF. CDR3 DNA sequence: TGTGCCACCAGTGACTATGGGACAGGGGAAGGCGGGGAGCTGTTTTTT.

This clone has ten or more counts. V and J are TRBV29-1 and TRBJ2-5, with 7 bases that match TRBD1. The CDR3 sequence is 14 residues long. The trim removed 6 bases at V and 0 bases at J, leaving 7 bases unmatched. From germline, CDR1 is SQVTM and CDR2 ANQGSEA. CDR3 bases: TGCAGCGTCAGACTTACAGGGGACCAAGAGACCCAGTACTTC. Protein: CSVRLTGDQETQYF.

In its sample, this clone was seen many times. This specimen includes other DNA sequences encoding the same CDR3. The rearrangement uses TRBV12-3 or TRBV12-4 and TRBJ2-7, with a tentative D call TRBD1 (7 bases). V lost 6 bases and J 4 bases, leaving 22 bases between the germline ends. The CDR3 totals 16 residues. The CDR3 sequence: CASSSTSQGGMYEQYF. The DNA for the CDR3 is TGTGCCAGCAGCTCAACCTCCCAGGGGGGCATGTACGAGCAGTACTTC.

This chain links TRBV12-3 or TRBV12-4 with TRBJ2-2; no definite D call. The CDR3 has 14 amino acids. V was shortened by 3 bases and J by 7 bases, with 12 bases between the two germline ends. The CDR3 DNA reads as TGTGCCAGCAGTTTCAGAGAGGAACTCGGGGAGCTGTTTTTT. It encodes CASSFREELGELFF.

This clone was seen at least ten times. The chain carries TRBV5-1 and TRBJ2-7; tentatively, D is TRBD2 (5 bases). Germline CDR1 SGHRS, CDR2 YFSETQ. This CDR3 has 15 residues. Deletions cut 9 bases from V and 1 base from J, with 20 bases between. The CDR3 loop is CATRTTAGPSYEQYF. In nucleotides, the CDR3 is TGCGCCACCAGAACGACGGCGGGCCCTTCCTACGAGCAGTACTTC. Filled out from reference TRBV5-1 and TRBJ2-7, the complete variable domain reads KAGVTQTPRYLIKTRGQQVTLSCSPISGHRSVSWYQQTPGQGLQFLFEYFSETQRNKGNFPGRFSGRQFSNSRSEMNVSTLELGDSALYLCATRTTAGPSYEQYFGPGTRLTVT.

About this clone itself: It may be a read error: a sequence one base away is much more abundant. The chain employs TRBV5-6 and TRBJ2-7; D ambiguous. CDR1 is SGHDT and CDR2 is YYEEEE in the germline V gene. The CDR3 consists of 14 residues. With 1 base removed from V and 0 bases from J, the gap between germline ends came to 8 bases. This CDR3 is CASSLSGSSYEQYF. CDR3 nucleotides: TGTGCCAGCAGCTTGTCAGGCAGCTCCTACGAGCAGTACTTC.

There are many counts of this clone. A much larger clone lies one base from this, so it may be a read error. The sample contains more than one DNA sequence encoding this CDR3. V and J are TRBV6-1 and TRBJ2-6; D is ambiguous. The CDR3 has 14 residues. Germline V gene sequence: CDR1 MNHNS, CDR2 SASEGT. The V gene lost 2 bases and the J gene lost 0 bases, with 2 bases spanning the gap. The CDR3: CASSEISGANVLTF. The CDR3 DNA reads TGTGCCAGCAGTGAAATCTCTGGGGCCAACGTCCTGACTTTC.

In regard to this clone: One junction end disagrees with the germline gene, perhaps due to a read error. For the CDR3, the DNA is TGTGCTAGCAGCCCCCAAAACCGGGGACCAGGGAGCAACGAGCAGTACTTC. Amino acids: CASSPQNRGPGSNEQYF. The chain couples TRBV7-7 to TRBJ2-7, with D possibly being TRBD1 or TRBD2 (5 bases each). This CDR3 spans 17 amino acids. Germline V gives CDR1 SSHAT, CDR2 FNYEAQ (reference sequence).

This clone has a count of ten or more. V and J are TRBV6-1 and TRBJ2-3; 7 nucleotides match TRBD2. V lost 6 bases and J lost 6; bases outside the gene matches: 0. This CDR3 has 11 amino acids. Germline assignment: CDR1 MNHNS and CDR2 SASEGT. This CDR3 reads CASRAGDTQYF. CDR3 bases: TGTGCCAGCAGAGCGGGGGATACGCAGTATTTT.

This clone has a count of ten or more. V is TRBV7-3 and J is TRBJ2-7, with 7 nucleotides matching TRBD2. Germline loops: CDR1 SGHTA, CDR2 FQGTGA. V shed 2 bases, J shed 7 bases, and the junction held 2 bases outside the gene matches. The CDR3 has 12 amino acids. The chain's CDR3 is CASSLGRGEQYF. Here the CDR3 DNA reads TGTGCCAGCAGCTTAGGGCGGGGGGAGCAGTACTTC.